This TCR beta chain is from a study of beta chain features in type 1 diabetes. Study-level results: Significant though moderate, a shortening of TCRB CDR3s appeared in all four CD4+ subsets of Type 1 diabetes patients.

Comments on this clone: What it binds is unknown.

TCRB transcripts that were expressed got sequenced, as all of the isolated RNA had been reverse transcribed. TCRdb's copy holds only in-frame clones and misses some; the assay was immunoSEQ multiplex PCR. The sample consists of hundreds of thousands of clones, roughly a sixth of them appearing once. Purity of each sorted population was above 95%. The trim removed 6 bases at V and 10 bases at J, leaving 7 bases unmatched. Germline CDR1 is MNHEY and CDR2 is SMNVEV (reference sequence). The CDR3 is made up of 13 amino acids. Sequenced sample: naive CD4+ T cells from blood. The J gene is TRBJ2-1, the V gene TRBV27, with TRBD2 matching over 9 bases. The sequence was collected from a woman between 18 and 29 years old in good health. The DNA for the CDR3 is TGTGCCAGCAGCAGGACTAGCGCAGGCGAGCAGTTCTTC. It translates to CASSRTSAGEQFF.